This record concerns one T cell receptor beta chain sequence. What it binds is unknown. CD45RO-negative CD8 cells positively selected for CCR7 made up the naive population, which excluded terminally differentiated effector memory CD45RA+ cells. This entry comes from a study of shared clonotypes between healthy human individuals. Per the germline V gene, CDR1 is SGHDT and CDR2 is YYEEEE. The V and J ends lost 5 bases and 1 base, in that order; junction bases with no gene match: 6. The CDR3 totals 16 residues. Study-level points and caveats: Exclusively blood specimens were collected; tissue repertoires likely differ.

TCRdb keeps only in-frame clones here, not all; method: immunoSEQ multiplex PCR. Among hundreds of thousands of clones, 90% to 95% were seen once, and the ten largest hold over 0.1%. Sample: naive CD8+ T cells sorted from blood. The V call is TRBV5-6, the J call TRBJ2-3; TRBD1 matches 11 bases. The TCR comes from a woman aged 30 to 39 in good health. The CDR3 DNA is TGTGCCAGCAGGGAGGGACAGGGGGAAGGCACAGATACGCAGTATTTT. Its protein is CASREGQGEGTDTQYF.